This T cell receptor (beta chain) was identified during a study of sequential checkpoint blockade in melanoma. Germline values: CDR1 SGHVS, CDR2 FNYEAQ. J gave up 0 bases and V 1 base, and 5 bases lay outside the gene matches. The CDR3 runs 16 residues. Assay used: immunoSEQ multiplex PCR; TCRdb lists only in-frame clones, some missing. The sample comprises 35,000 to 40,000 clones, around 86% of which are singletons, and roughly 12% rests with the top ten. The treatment: randomized to nivolumab then ipilimumab (arm A) or the reverse (arm B). From thawed PBMCs, live CD3+CD8+ cells negative for CD19 and CD56 were sorted.

The chain combines TRBV7-6 with TRBJ2-5; 7 bases fit TRBD1. Sequenced material: CD8+ T cells sorted from blood (inferred from file names), taken from a patient given nivolumab and ipilimumab in sequence. The origin of this receptor is a human donor with melanoma. CDR3 coding DNA: TGTGCCAGCAGCTTAGAACCGACAGGGAACCAAGAGACCCAGTACTTC. Its translation: CASSLEPTGNQETQYF.